Below, 10 T cell receptor beta chains from the same sample are listed, as sequenced in a study of blood T cell repertoires in COVID-19. Produced via immunoSEQ multiplex PCR; TCRdb's table is partial and in-frame only. The data show over 150,000 clones, with about 82% seen just once and around 7% held by the top ten. The sample taken for sequencing was peripheral blood. Every receptor here comes from a middle-aged man with active or convalescent COVID-19.

The chain couples TRBV28 to TRBJ1-2; 9 bases line up with TRBD1. CDR3 length equals 14 residues. Germline V gene lookup returns CDR1 MDHEN and CDR2 SYDVKM. Trimming removed 8 bases from V and 7 bases from J; junction bases left unmatched: 11. The CDR3 reads CASGQQGALGGYTF. The CDR3 region has the DNA TGTGCCAGCGGGCAACAGGGGGCGCTAGGTGGCTACACCTTC.

A few counts support this clone. This chain joins TRBV18 and TRBJ2-1; no firm D call. CDR1 KGHSH and CDR2 LQKENI come from the germline V gene. The CDR3 runs 12 residues. V was trimmed by 0 bases and J by 12 bases, leaving 9 bases between them. The CDR3 nucleotides read TGTGCCAGCTCACCACCTCAGGTTGGGCAGTTCTTC. It encodes CASSPPQVGQFF.

V gene TRBV7-6 combines with J gene TRBJ2-2; D is ambiguous. Between the trimmed V and J ends, which lost 7 bases and 6 bases, there was a span of 6 bases. The CDR3 sequence is 11 residues long. Germline V lookup: CDR1 SGHVS, CDR2 FNYEAQ. The CDR3 is CASTEAGELFF. CDR3 sequence (DNA): TGTGCCAGCACTGAGGCCGGGGAGCTGTTTTTT.

The chain has TRBV28 and TRBJ2-3, with 12 positions matching TRBD2. Germline values: CDR1 MDHEN, CDR2 SYDVKM. The CDR3 covers 20 residues. V was clipped by 3 bases and J by 3 bases; unmatched bases: 16. The CDR3 region is CASSFPSLGTSGLITDTQYF. In nucleotides, the CDR3 is TGTGCCAGCAGTTTCCCCTCGCTAGGGACTAGCGGGTTGATAACAGATACGCAGTATTTT.

The chain carries TRBV13 and TRBJ2-3; 7 bases map to TRBD2. Looked up from germline, CDR1 is PRHDT and CDR2 is FYEKMQ (reference sequence). The CDR3 totals 16 residues. V lost 5 bases to trimming and J lost 2 bases; unmatched junction nucleotides: 10. DNA for the CDR3: TGTGCCAGCAGCGGTGGACTAGGTGCGGCCACAGATACGCAGTATTTT. Amino acids: CASSGGLGAATDTQYF.

The rearrangement uses TRBV3-1 (or the pseudogene TRBV3-2) and TRBJ2-1, with no clear D. Trimming removed 0 bases from V and 0 bases from J, with 6 bases in between. The CDR3 consists of 15 residues. Per the germline V gene, CDR1 is LGHDT and CDR2 is YNNKEL (reference sequence). The CDR3 region has the DNA TGTGCCAGCAGCCAAGAGCCGGGCTCCTACAATGAGCAGTTCTTC. It encodes CASSQEPGSYNEQFF.

J is TRBJ2-7 and V is TRBV9; weak D call: TRBD2 (5 bases). Trimming left V 2 bases short and J 0 bases short, with 9 bases between. This CDR3 comprises 14 residues. Germline V gene data show CDR1 as SGDLS and CDR2 as YYNGEE. The CDR3 DNA sequence: TGTGCCAGCAGCGTGCTGGGGAGCTCCTACGAGCAGTACTTC. Protein: CASSVLGSSYEQYF.

The rearrangement uses TRBV6-6 and TRBJ1-4, with 9 bases matching TRBD1. CDR1 is MNHNY and CDR2 is SVGAGI in the germline V gene (reference sequence). The V and J ends lost 6 bases and 0 bases, in that order; junction bases with no gene match: 2. This CDR3 is 15 amino acids long. The CDR3 sequence is CASSRTGATNEKLFF. CDR3 nucleotide sequence: TGTGCCAGCAGCAGGACAGGGGCAACTAATGAAAAACTGTTTTTT.

Comments on this clone: Relative to the germline gene, one junction end is altered; a read error may explain this. The chain joins TRBV7-7 to TRBJ2-2; 9 bases are a match to TRBD2. Per germline, CDR1 SSHAT and CDR2 FNYEAQ (reference sequence). The CDR3 contains 16 residues. CDR3 sequence (DNA): TGTGCTAGCAGCTTAGCAGCGGGGGGCAACACCGGGGAGCTGTTTTTT. Residues: CASSLAAGGNTGELFF.

CDR3 DNA: TGTGCCAGCAGGATCCCCGGGGAGACCCAGTACTTC. Translating it yields CASRIPGETQYF. The chain carries TRBV28 and TRBJ2-5; D call uncertain. V lost 6 bases and J 5 bases, leaving 10 bases between the germline ends. This CDR3 has 12 amino acids. Germline V gene data show CDR1 as MDHEN and CDR2 as SYDVKM. The full variable domain, in which reference TRBV28 and TRBJ2-5 provide the parts outside the CDR3, is DVKVTQSSRYLVKRTGEKVFLECVQDMDHENMFWYRQDPGLGLRLIYFSYDVKMKEKGDIPEGYSVSREKKERFSLILESASTNQTSMYLCASRIPGETQYFGPGTRLLVL.